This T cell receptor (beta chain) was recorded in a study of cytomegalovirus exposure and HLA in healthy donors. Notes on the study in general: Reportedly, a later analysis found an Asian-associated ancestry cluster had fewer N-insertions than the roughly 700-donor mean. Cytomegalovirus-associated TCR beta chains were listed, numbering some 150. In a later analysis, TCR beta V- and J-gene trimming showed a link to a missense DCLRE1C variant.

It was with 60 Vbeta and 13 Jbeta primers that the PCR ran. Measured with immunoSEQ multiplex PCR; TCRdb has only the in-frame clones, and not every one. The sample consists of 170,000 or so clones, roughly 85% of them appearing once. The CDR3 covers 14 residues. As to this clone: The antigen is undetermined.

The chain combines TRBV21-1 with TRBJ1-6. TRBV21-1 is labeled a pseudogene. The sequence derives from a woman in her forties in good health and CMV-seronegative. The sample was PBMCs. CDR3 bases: TGTGCCGTCCGTTGGGGGGAGGTGATGTCGCCCCTCCACTTT. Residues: CAVRWGEVMSPLHF.